The clone carrying this T cell receptor (beta chain) occurred a few times. One entry per CDR3 protein, called by TCRdb with MiXCR from the RT-PCR reads. The table includes 150,000 to 200,000 distinct CDR3 sequences, about an eighth detected once. The sample belongs to a study of response to subunit inactivated influenza vaccine. The germline CDR1 and CDR2 sequences are LNHNV and YYDKDF (reference sequence). This CDR3 is built from 17 residues. V lost 0 bases and J lost 8; bases outside the gene matches: 7. In addition, the sample was reused for a study of T cells expressing NK-cell markers. That report notes: The authors made TCR beta cDNA libraries by 5'RACE template switching. This switching added a universal primer site and UMIs. Repertoire data for TCR beta were derived from sorted T cells (CD3+CD56+NKG2C+, CD3+CD56+NKG2C- and CD3+CD56-NKG2C+). Seven sequenced donors out of eight were HCMV-seropositive, one seronegative. In several experiments, an anti-gamma-delta TCR antibody restricted sorting to alpha-beta TCR T cells. Whether expanded NKG2C+ T cell clones were HCMV-specific remained unclear.

The chain recombines TRBV15 with TRBJ2-1; TRBD2 matches at 13 bases. This clonotype was sampled from a man aged 45-60 years who received an inactivated influenza vaccine. The sample was CD8+ T cells sorted from PBMCs, taken roughly 12 days after vaccination. CDR3 sequence: CATSRDWTSGRSHEQFF. CDR3 coding DNA: TGTGCCACCAGCAGAGACTGGACTAGCGGGAGATCCCATGAGCAGTTCTTC. Full variable domain (remainder filled in from reference TRBV15 and TRBJ2-1): DAMVIQNPRYQVTQFGKPVTLSCSQTLNHNVMYWYQQKSSQAPKLLFHYYDKDFNNEADTPDNFQSRRPNTSFCFLDIRSPGLGDTAMYLCATSRDWTSGRSHEQFFGPGTRLTVL.